This TCR beta chain was recorded in a study of T cells in women clearing cervical HPV infection. Study-level findings and limits: TRBV6-7 relative abundance averaged about 0.1% in cases and approximately 0.15% in controls. Timing of associations relative to infection is unclear; T-cell subsets were not isolated.

CDR3 length: 16 residues. Germline values: CDR1 LNHDA, CDR2 SQIVND (reference sequence). J was trimmed by 2 bases and V by 4 bases; bases with no gene match: 7. Of note for this clone: The antigen is unknown. The read is 3 residues too short to cover the CDR3 end, so that end is filled in from the germline J gene.

immunoSEQ multiplex PCR used an average of about 1.3 ug genomic DNA. TCRdb's copy holds only in-frame clones and misses some; the assay was immunoSEQ multiplex PCR. This specimen shows over 30,000 clones; the ten leading clones hold approximately 6.6%. The chain is built from TRBV19 and TRBJ2-1, with 8 bases aligning to TRBD2. The TCR comes from a woman between 18 and 70 years old with a cervical HPV16 infection that either progressed to CIN3+ or cleared (not recorded which). Sequenced material: blood buffy coat. CDR3 region: CASSSIAGLAYNEQFF. The part of the CDR3 DNA that was read is TGTGCCAGTAGTAGTATAGCGGGGTTGGCCTACAATGAG.